These 27 T cell receptor beta chains share one sample of origin, sequenced in a study of tumor-infiltrating lymphocytes in primary liver carcinoma. The authors made TCR beta cDNA from around 500 ng total RNA with a constant-region primer. Three rounds of nested multiplex PCR with slightly modified ARM-PCR produced TCR beta libraries. In the first two PCR rounds, TRBV1-TRBV30 forward primers were paired with a C-beta reverse primer, and each round lasted about 10 cycles. TCRdb recomputed calls from the multiplex PCR reads with MiXCR, one row per CDR3 protein. The top ten clones hold 10% to 15% of a sample with 100,000 or so distinct CDR3 sequences, about 63% of them seen once. Scientists recovered RNA and DNA together from about 21-30 mg of unsorted bulk tissue. The specimen was liver tumor tissue from sampling region 2. Subset denoted: tumor region T2, inferior pole. These TCRs come from a woman in her sixties with primary liver carcinoma and hepatitis B virus infection.

V gene TRBV11-3 combines with J gene TRBJ2-7; the match to TRBD2 covers 10 bases. CDR1 and CDR2 from the germline V gene are SGHNT and YENEEA. This CDR3 comprises 20 residues. Unmatched junction bases numbered 16, after V lost 0 bases and J lost 2 bases. The CDR3 protein is CASSLESSGRHLWITYEQYF. Here the CDR3 DNA reads TGTGCCAGCAGCTTAGAATCTAGCGGGAGACATCTCTGGATAACCTACGAGCAGTACTTC.

In regard to this clonotype: This sequence may be a read error, since a much larger clone differs from it by one base. This chain connects TRBV7-8 to TRBJ1-2; 8 bases line up with TRBD1. The CDR3 is 13 amino acids. Germline lookup yields CDR1 SGHVS and CDR2 FQNEAQ. DNA for the CDR3: TGTGGCAGCAGCTTAGCCAGGGGGCATGGCTACACCTTC. This translates into CGSSLARGHGYTF.

This clonotype was seen ten or more times. A much larger clone is a single base away; this may be a read error. V and J are TRBV6-5 and TRBJ2-7, with D tentatively TRBD1 (5 bases). Germline V gene sequence: CDR1 MNHEY, CDR2 SVGAGI. V lost 6 bases, J lost 4 bases, and 13 bases lay in between. The CDR3 runs to 13 residues. Written as DNA, the CDR3 is TGTGCCAGCAGAATAGGGGCCGCATACGAGCAGTACTTC. It is translated as CASRIGAAYEQYF.

This clonotype has more than one count but fewer than ten. At one end the junction does not follow the germline gene, possibly because of a read error. This sequence joins TRBV11-3 and TRBJ1-1; D not resolved. This CDR3 region has 13 residues. Germline-derived CDR1 and CDR2 are SGHNT and YENEEA. CDR3 amino acids: CAGSLGDYTEAFF. The CDR3 DNA reads as TGTGCCGGCAGCCTGGGAGATTACACTGAAGCTTTCTTC.

Only one count was recorded for this clonotype. Possible read error: a much larger clone is one base away. The final CDR3 position lacks the conserved phenylalanine or tryptophan, pointing to a likely read error. The chain combines TRBV14 with TRBJ2-1; 7 nucleotides agree with TRBD2. CDR3 length equals 15 residues. Germline V gene lookup returns CDR1 SGHDN and CDR2 FVKESK. The ends lost 1 base at V and 4 bases at J; junction bases unmatched: 4. The CDR3 loop reads CASSQAGTTYNEQFI. The DNA for the CDR3 is TGTGCCAGCAGCCAAGCCGGGACTACATACAATGAGCAGTTCATC.

V is TRBV7-8 and J is TRBJ2-3, with no clear D. The V end was cut by 5 bases, the J end by 1 base, with 13 bases between. The CDR3 is 15 amino acids. Germline V CDR1 and CDR2: SGHVS, FQNEAQ. The CDR3 spells CASSHDLGGTDTQYF. The CDR3 DNA follows: TGTGCCAGCAGCCACGATTTGGGCGGCACAGATACGCAGTATTTT.

With respect to this clonotype: This may be a read error: a much more frequent sequence differs by one nucleotide. This rearrangement joins TRBV28 to TRBJ2-3, with TRBD1 identical over 8 bases. The CDR3 has 15 amino acids. CDR1 is MDHEN, CDR2 SYDVKM, per germline. The V and J ends lost 6 bases and 3 bases, in that order; junction bases with no gene match: 8. The DNA of the CDR3 is TGTGCCAGCAGCTCACGGACAGGGTGGACAGATACGCAGTATTTT. This encodes CASSSRTGWTDTQYF. Full variable domain (remainder filled in from reference TRBV28 and TRBJ2-3): DVKVTQSSRYLVKRTGEKVFLECVQDMDHENMFWYRQDPGLGLRLIYFSYDVKMKEKGDIPEGYSVSREKKERFSLILESASTNQTSMYLCASSSRTGWTDTQYFGPGTRLTVL.

V usage is TRBV11-2 and J usage is TRBJ2-3; 9 positions match TRBD2. Germline values: CDR1 SGHAT, CDR2 FQNNGV. The V and J ends lost 0 bases and 5 bases, in that order; junction bases with no gene match: 18. This CDR3 comprises 20 residues. DNA of the CDR3: TGTGCCAGCAGCTTAGATAAGAGTGGGTTAGCGGGAGAAGGGATAGATACGCAGTATTTT. Amino acids: CASSLDKSGLAGEGIDTQYF. The variable domain in full, with the rest retrieved from reference TRBV11-2 and TRBJ2-3, is EAGVAQSPRYKIIEKRQSVAFWCNPISGHATLYWYQQILGQGPKLLIQFQNNGVVDDSQLPKDRFSAERLKGVDSTLKIQPAKLEDSAVYLCASSLDKSGLAGEGIDTQYFGPGTRLTVL.

In regard to this clonotype: An end of the junction differs from the germline gene, which may be a read error. The rearrangement uses TRBV5-1 and TRBJ2-3; tentative D call: TRBD2 (6 bases). The CDR3 loop spans 17 amino acids. Germline V gives CDR1 SGHRS, CDR2 YFSETQ. CDR3 residues: CTSSVASGLQGTDTQYF. DNA of the CDR3: TGCACCAGCAGCGTTGCATCGGGACTCCAAGGCACAGATACGCAGTATTTT.

This clonotype is medium-sized by share. A junction boundary mismatches the germline segment, possibly from a read error. The CDR3 spells CASSLVLTGETF. The CDR3, as DNA: TGTGCCAGCAGCTTAGTTCTCACAGGGGAAACCTTC. The V call is TRBV11-2, the J call TRBJ2-1, with TRBD1 identical over 7 bases. The CDR3 is 12 residues long. The germline V gene has CDR1 SGHAT and CDR2 FQNNGV.

In the case of this clonotype: The junction differs from germline at one of its ends, possibly a read error. This chain connects TRBV11-2 to TRBJ2-7; D is unresolved. CDR3 size: 12 residues. Germline CDR1 and CDR2: SGHAT and FQNNGV. CDR3 coding DNA: TGTACCAGCAGCTTAGGGTTGGGCGAGCAGTACTTC. Amino acid sequence: CTSSLGLGEQYF. Supplemented by reference TRBV11-2 and TRBJ2-7, the full variable domain reads EAGVAQSPRYKIIEKRQSVAFWCNPISGHATLYWYQQILGQGPKLLIQFQNNGVVDDSQLPKDRFSAERLKGVDSTLKIQPAKLEDSAVYLCTSSLGLGEQYFGPGTRLTVT.

Of note for this clonotype: A much larger clone lies a single base off, so this may be a read error. The J gene is TRBJ1-2, the V gene TRBV7-9, with 7 bases lining up with TRBD1. Germline CDR1 and CDR2: SEHNR and FQNEAQ (reference sequence). The CDR3 runs 12 residues. The CDR3 sequence is CASSLDRDGYIF. The CDR3 DNA sequence: TGTGCCAGCAGCCTTGACAGGGATGGCTACATCTTC. Looking up the rest from reference TRBV7-9 and TRBJ1-2 gives the full variable domain: DTGVSQNPRHKITKRGQNVTFRCDPISEHNRLYWYRQTLGQGPEFLTYFQNEAQLEKSRLLSDRFSAERPKGSFSTLEIQRTEQGDSAMYLCASSLDRDGYIFGSGTRLTVV.

Concerning this clonotype itself: One end of the junction fails to match germline, which may point to a read error. The chain employs TRBV5-1 and TRBJ2-7; D is unresolved. Germline V gene data show CDR1 as SGHRS and CDR2 as YFSETQ. This CDR3 region has 14 residues. The CDR3 nucleotides are TGCGCCAGCCGCTTGTCATCACAAGGCTACGAGCAGTACTTC. It yields the protein CASRLSSQGYEQYF.

Regarding this clonotype: Its ends do not fully match the called genes, so a read error is possible. This chain uses TRBV6-5 with TRBJ2-1; 9 bases fit TRBD1. Germline lookup yields CDR1 MNHEY and CDR2 SVGAGI. This CDR3 region has 17 residues. The CDR3 is CGSSTYRGQVGYNERFF. CDR3 coding DNA: TGTGGCAGCAGTACATACAGGGGGCAGGTGGGGTACAATGAGCGGTTCTTC.

This rearrangement joins TRBV5-1 to TRBJ2-1, with D perhaps TRBD1 or TRBD2 (7 bases each). The CDR3 length is 15 residues. Germline values: CDR1 SGHRS, CDR2 YFSETQ. Deletions cut 3 bases from V and 14 bases from J, with 24 bases between. For the CDR3, the DNA is TGCGCCAGCAGCTCGGACGCCAGGTCCAGGGGGGGAGAGTTCTTC. Amino acids: CASSSDARSRGGEFF.

This clonotype has at least ten counts. The DNA for the CDR3 is TGTGCCAGCAGACCTCGGACAGGGGGGAGGGAGACCCAGTACTTC. As protein: CASRPRTGGRETQYF. The chain joins TRBV12-3 or TRBV12-4 to TRBJ2-5; 10 bases match TRBD1. The trim removed 6 bases at V and 5 bases at J, leaving 9 bases unmatched. The CDR3 extends over 15 amino acids.

Note on this clonotype: The junction does not match germline at one end; this may be a read error. The V call is TRBV29-1, the J call TRBJ2-2, with a tentative D call TRBD1 (6 bases). There are 21 residues in the CDR3. CDR1 and CDR2 from the germline V gene are SQVTM and ANQGSEA. CDR3 in amino acids: CSVGTANRDPLSLSNTGELVF. In DNA form, the CDR3 reads TGCAGCGTTGGGACAGCGAACAGGGACCCTCTATCCCTGTCGAACACCGGGGAGCTGGTTTTT.

About this clonotype: Since no conserved phenylalanine or tryptophan closes the CDR3, a read error is the likely cause. Because the CDR3's place on the DNA is in doubt, the DNA is left out and the CDR3 is given as listed by TCRdb. This rearrangement joins TRBV11-1 to TRBJ2-2. The germline CDR1 and CDR2 sequences are SGHAT and FQDESV (reference sequence). The CDR3 is made up of 14 amino acids, end residues included. The CDR3 loop reads CASRPSLGTGELLY.

As for this clonotype: This may stem from a read error, because a much larger clone lies one nucleotide away. The genes are TRBV14 and TRBJ2-3; D is perhaps TRBD2 (5 bases). There are 15 residues in the CDR3. Germline V lookup: CDR1 SGHDN, CDR2 FVKESK. For the CDR3, the DNA is TGTGGCAGCAGCCAAGTCCGGGGATGGCCAGATACGCAGTATTTT. The encoded protein is CGSSQVRGWPDTQYF.

This clonotype was counted only a few times. A much larger clone sits a single nucleotide away, making a read error possible. V gene TRBV28 combines with J gene TRBJ2-2, with D possibly being TRBD1 or TRBD2 (5 bases each). The CDR3 contains 14 residues. Germline values: CDR1 MDHEN, CDR2 SYDVKM. CDR3 protein: CVSSWGRYTGELFF. CDR3 sequence (DNA): TGTGTCAGCAGTTGGGGACGGTACACCGGGGAGCTGTTTTTT.

Comment on this clonotype: A clone one base away is much larger, so this may be a read error. The chain links TRBV13 to TRBJ2-2; TRBD2 agrees at 9 bases. CDR1 is PRHDT and CDR2 is FYEKMQ in the germline V gene (reference sequence). The CDR3 covers 15 residues. CDR3 loop: CAISFGTSPGGELFF. In nucleotides, the CDR3 is TGTGCCATCAGCTTCGGGACTAGCCCCGGCGGGGAGCTGTTTTTT.

This clonotype was seen ten or more times. This sequence joins TRBV7-9 and TRBJ2-7, with 7 bases aligning to TRBD2. This CDR3 has 14 amino acids. Unmatched junction bases numbered 5, after V lost 4 bases and J lost 2 bases. Germline V gene data show CDR1 as SEHNR and CDR2 as FQNEAQ (reference sequence). The CDR3 loop is CASSSRTRPYEQYF. Written as DNA, the CDR3 is TGTGCCAGCAGCTCCCGGACTAGACCCTACGAGCAGTACTTC.

With regard to this clonotype: One junction end does not reproduce the germline sequence, and a read error may be involved. The chain joins TRBV11-2 to TRBJ1-1; D remains unclear. The CDR3 is 13 amino acids. The V gene's germline CDR1 is SGHAT and CDR2 FQNNGV. For the CDR3, the DNA is TGTGCCAGCGGCTTGAGGGTGGACGGGGAAGTTTTCTTT. Translation gives CASGLRVDGEVFF. Supplemented by reference TRBV11-2 and TRBJ1-1, the full variable domain reads EAGVAQSPRYKIIEKRQSVAFWCNPISGHATLYWYQQILGQGPKLLIQFQNNGVVDDSQLPKDRFSAERLKGVDSTLKIQPAKLEDSAVYLCASGLRVDGEVFFGQGTRLTVV.

This clonotype was observed many times. The V call is TRBV12-3 or TRBV12-4, the J call TRBJ1-1; D gene ambiguous. V was clipped by 5 bases and J by 1 base, with 8 bases between them. The CDR3 is 13 residues long. The CDR3 DNA reads as TGTGCCAGCAGTGGACGGGAGAACACTGAAGCTTTCTTT. It yields the protein CASSGRENTEAFF.

Regarding this clonotype: An end of the junction does not agree with germline; a read error may underlie this. The J gene is TRBJ2-1, the V gene TRBV10-3; 11 positions match TRBD2. This CDR3 has 14 amino acids. Per the germline V gene, CDR1 is ENHRY and CDR2 is SYGVKD. The CDR3 loop reads CAIRGLAEGNEQSF. The CDR3 DNA is TGTGCCATCAGGGGACTAGCGGAGGGGAATGAGCAGTCCTTC.

This clonotype was seen many times. The genes are TRBV7-9 and TRBJ2-3; the D is unclear. Trimming shortened V by 2 bases and J by 0 bases, and 9 bases separated the two germline ends. The germline gives CDR1 SEHNR, CDR2 FQNEAQ (reference sequence). This CDR3 contains 15 residues. CDR3 DNA sequence: TGTGCCAGCAGCTTAAAGATCGGTAGCACAGATACGCAGTATTTT. Its protein is CASSLKIGSTDTQYF.

This clonotype was counted only a few times. The final CDR3 position lacks the conserved phenylalanine or tryptophan, pointing to a likely read error. V and J are TRBV5-1 and TRBJ2-5, with 10 bases aligning to TRBD1. Germline assignment: CDR1 SGHRS and CDR2 YFSETQ. This CDR3 comprises 15 residues. V dropped 0 bases and J dropped 4; count of bases not matched to a gene: 3. CDR3 residues: CASSLADRGRETQYL. CDR3 DNA sequence: TGCGCCAGCAGCTTGGCAGACAGGGGGCGAGAGACCCAGTACTTA.